This T cell receptor beta chain came from a study of cytomegalovirus exposure and HLA in healthy donors. Method: immunoSEQ multiplex PCR; TCRdb's copy keeps in-frame clones and lacks some. The profile shows roughly 180,000 clones, about 80% of them singletons. Trimming took 3 bases from V and 5 from J, leaving 13 bases between them. The CDR3 totals 15 residues. Germline values: CDR1 MDHEN, CDR2 SYDVKM. The rearrangement uses TRBV28 and TRBJ1-4; D ambiguous. This receptor was identified in a man aged 18 to 29 in good health and CMV-seropositive. Sequencing was performed on PBMCs. The CDR3 nucleotides are TGTGCCAGCAGTTTCGAAGCGGCGCGGAATGAAAAACTGTTTTTT. It encodes CASSFEAARNEKLFF.